This TCR beta chain was recovered during a study of identical twins. TCRdb redid the calling of the 5' RACE reads with MiXCR, one entry per CDR3 protein. Of around 220,000 distinct CDR3 sequences in the sample, roughly a tenth were seen once. Per germline, CDR1 DFQATT and CDR2 SNEGSKA (reference sequence). This CDR3 is built from 14 residues. The V gene lost 5 bases and the J gene lost 0 bases, with 8 bases spanning the gap. This clonotype came up many times. The TCR sequence derives from a man over 45 in good health. This sequence joins TRBV20-1 and TRBJ2-6; D perhaps matches TRBD2 (5 bases). Sequencing used memory T cells sorted from blood. CDR3 amino acids: CSAVAGSGANVLTF. CDR3 nucleotides: TGCAGTGCTGTTGCGGGCTCTGGGGCCAACGTCCTGACTTTC.